This T cell receptor (beta chain) was sequenced in a study of T cells in Graves' hyperthyroidism and ophthalmopathy. This clonotype was counted many times. Amplified TCR beta CDR3 regions came from RNA transcripts. The study used the HTBI primer set for a first-round RT-PCR of the TCR CDR3. TCRdb reprocessed the multiplex PCR reads with MiXCR, giving one entry per CDR3 protein. Among around 300,000 distinct CDR3 sequences listed, less than 15% were seen once. Germline V lookup: CDR1 LGHDT, CDR2 YNNKEL (reference sequence). The CDR3 loop spans 14 amino acids. V lost 3 bases, J lost 7 bases, and 7 bases stayed unmatched.

This sequence was found in a woman younger than 45 with Graves' hyperthyroidism that later progressed to Graves' ophthalmopathy. The rearrangement uses TRBV3-1 and TRBJ1-2; 8 positions agree with TRBD1. The sample taken for sequencing was blood. In nucleotides, the CDR3 is TGTGCCAGCAGCCAGGCAGGGGGCGCTCGTGGCTACACCTTC. Protein: CASSQAGGARGYTF.